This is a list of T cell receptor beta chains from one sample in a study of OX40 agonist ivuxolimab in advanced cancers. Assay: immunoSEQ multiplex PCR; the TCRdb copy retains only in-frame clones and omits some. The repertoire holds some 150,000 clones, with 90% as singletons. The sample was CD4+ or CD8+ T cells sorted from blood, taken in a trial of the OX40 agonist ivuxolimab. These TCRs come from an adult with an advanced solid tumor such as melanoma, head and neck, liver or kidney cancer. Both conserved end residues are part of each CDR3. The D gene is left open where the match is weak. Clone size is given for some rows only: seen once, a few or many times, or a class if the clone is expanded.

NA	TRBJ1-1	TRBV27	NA	CASSFEPRSTEAFF	TGTGCCAGCAGTTTTGAACCCAGATCGACTGAAGCTTTCTTT
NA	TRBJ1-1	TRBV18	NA	CASSSGADNTEAFF	TGTGCCAGCTCTTCCGGGGCAGATAACACTGAAGCTTTCTTT
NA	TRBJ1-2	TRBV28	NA	CASSWIPGKANYGYTF	TGTGCCAGCAGTTGGATTCCGGGGAAGGCTAACTATGGCTACACCTTC
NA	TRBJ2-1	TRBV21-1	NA	CASSKEVRRGGDEQFF	TGTGCCAGCAGCAAAGAGGTTAGGCGGGGCGGGGATGAGCAGTTCTTC
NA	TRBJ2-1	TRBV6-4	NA	CASSRDPAASYNEQFF	TGTGCCAGTTCCCGGGACCCCGCGGCTTCCTACAATGAGCAGTTCTTC
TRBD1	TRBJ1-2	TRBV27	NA	CASSLIGQGTTNYGYTF	TGTGCCAGCAGTTTAATCGGACAGGGCACTACTAACTATGGCTACACCTTC
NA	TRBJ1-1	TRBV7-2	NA	CASSNNLNTEAFF	TGTGCCAGCAGCAACAACTTGAACACTGAAGCTTTCTTT
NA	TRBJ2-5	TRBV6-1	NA	CASRSTGVGETQYF	TGTGCCAGCAGGTCGACAGGAGTGGGAGAGACCCAGTACTTC
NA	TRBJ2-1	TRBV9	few	CASSVEATSSYNEQFF	TGTGCCAGCAGCGTAGAAGCGACAAGCTCCTACAATGAGCAGTTCTTC
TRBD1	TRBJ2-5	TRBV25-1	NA	CASSEPQGDQETQYF	TGTGCCAGCAGTGAACCACAGGGGGATCAAGAGACCCAGTACTTC
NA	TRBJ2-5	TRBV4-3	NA	CASSQEGRGGETQYF	TGCGCCAGCAGCCAAGAAGGCAGGGGTGGTGAGACCCAGTACTTC
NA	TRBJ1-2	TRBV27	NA	CASSLSSRVYGYTF	TGTGCCAGCAGTTTATCGTCGAGGGTCTATGGCTACACCTTC
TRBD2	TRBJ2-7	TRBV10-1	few	CASSPGTSGVYEQYF	TGCGCCAGCAGCCCTGGGACTAGCGGAGTCTACGAGCAGTACTTC
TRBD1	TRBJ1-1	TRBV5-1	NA	CASSPDRGSGAFF	TGCGCCAGCAGCCCCGACAGGGGCAGTGGAGCTTTCTTT
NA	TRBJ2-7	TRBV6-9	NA	CATLDGLTYEQYF	TGTGCCACCCTTGATGGGCTTACATACGAGCAGTACTTC
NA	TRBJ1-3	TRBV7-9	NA	CASSIDGVLVNTIYF	TGTGCCAGCAGCATAGATGGGGTATTGGTAAACACCATATATTTT
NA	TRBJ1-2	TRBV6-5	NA	CASSYSRAGSGYTF	TGTGCCAGCAGTTACTCGAGGGCAGGGAGCGGCTACACCTTC
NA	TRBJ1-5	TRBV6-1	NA	CASTVSNQPQHF	TGTGCCAGCACTGTCAGTAATCAGCCCCAGCATTTT
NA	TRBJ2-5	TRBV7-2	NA	CASSLGGVQETQYF	TGTGCCAGCAGCTTAGGTGGCGTACAAGAGACCCAGTACTTC
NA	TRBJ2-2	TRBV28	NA	CASYRDGVTGELFF	TGTGCCAGTTACCGGGACGGAGTCACCGGGGAGCTGTTTTTT
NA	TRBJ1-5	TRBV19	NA	CASSRSWDGNNQPQHF	TGTGCCAGTAGCAGATCTTGGGATGGGAATAATCAGCCCCAGCATTTT
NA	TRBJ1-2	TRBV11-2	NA	CASSSPVAGQLYGYTF	TGTGCCAGCAGCTCCCCTGTGGCAGGCCAACTCTATGGCTACACCTTC
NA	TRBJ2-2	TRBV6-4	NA	CASSVFPDGTGELFF	TGTGCCAGCAGTGTTTTCCCCGACGGGACCGGGGAGCTGTTTTTT
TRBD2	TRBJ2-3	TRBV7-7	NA	CASSPGLATDTQYF	TGTGCTAGCAGCCCGGGACTAGCTACAGATACGCAGTATTTT
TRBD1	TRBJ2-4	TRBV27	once	CASSHTQGARINIQYF	TGTGCCAGCAGCCACACACAGGGGGCACGGATAAACATTCAGTACTTC
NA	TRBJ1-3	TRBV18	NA	CASSRAFGENTIYF	TGTGCCAGCTCACGTGCCTTTGGGGAAAACACCATATATTTT
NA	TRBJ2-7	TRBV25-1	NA	CASSELSPLGYEQYF	TGTGCCAGCAGTGAGCTGTCTCCTCTGGGGTACGAGCAGTACTTC
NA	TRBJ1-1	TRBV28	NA	CASSSQPGLNTEAFF	TGTGCCAGCAGTTCCCAGCCCGGGTTGAACACTGAAGCTTTCTTT
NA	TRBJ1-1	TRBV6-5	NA	CASTVQYGTNTEAFF	TGTGCCAGCACCGTCCAGTATGGTACGAACACTGAAGCTTTCTTT
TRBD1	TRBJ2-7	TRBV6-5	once	CASSYGQGPSYEQYF	TGTGCCAGCAGTTACGGACAGGGACCCTCCTACGAGCAGTACTTC
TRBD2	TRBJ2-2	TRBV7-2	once	CASSTGTSGGELFF	TGTGCCAGCAGCACAGGGACTAGCGGAGGGGAGCTGTTTTTT
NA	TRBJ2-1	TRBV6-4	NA	CASSDLRQGEQFF	TGTGCCAGCAGTGACCTTCGTCAAGGTGAGCAGTTCTTC
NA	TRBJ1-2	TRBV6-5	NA	CASSPGSQGRGYTF	TGTGCCAGCAGTCCCGGATCACAGGGAAGGGGCTACACCTTC
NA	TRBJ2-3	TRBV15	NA	CATSQDGPDTQYF	TGTGCCACCAGCCAGGACGGCCCAGATACGCAGTATTTT
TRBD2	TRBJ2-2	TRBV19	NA	CASSISRLAGGPVTGELFF	TGTGCCAGTAGTATTTCCCGCTTAGCGGGAGGGCCAGTCACCGGGGAGCTGTTTTTT
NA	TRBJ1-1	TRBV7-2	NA	CASSARRNTEAFF	TGTGCCAGCAGCGCCAGGAGGAACACTGAAGCTTTCTTT
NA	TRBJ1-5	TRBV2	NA	CASSGTGSYQPQHF	TGTGCCAGCAGTGGTACAGGTAGCTATCAGCCCCAGCATTTT
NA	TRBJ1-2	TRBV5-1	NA	CASSFSGMNDGYTF	TGCGCCAGCAGTTTTTCAGGGATGAACGATGGCTACACCTTC
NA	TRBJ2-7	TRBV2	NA	CASSRERDYEQYF	TGTGCCAGTTCGAGGGAACGGGACTACGAGCAGTACTTC
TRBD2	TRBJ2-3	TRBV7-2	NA	CASSFTSGRADTQYF	TGTGCCAGCAGCTTTACTAGCGGGAGGGCAGATACGCAGTATTTT
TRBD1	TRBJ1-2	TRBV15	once	CATSKDRVPLLGYGYTF	TGTGCCACCAGCAAAGACAGGGTCCCCCTACTAGGCTATGGCTACACCTTC
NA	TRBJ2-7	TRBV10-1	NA	CASSESGRGYEQYF	TGCGCCAGCAGTGAGTCGGGGCGCGGCTACGAGCAGTACTTC
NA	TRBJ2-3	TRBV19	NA	CASLSGGGSDTQYF	TGTGCCAGCCTCTCGGGCGGTGGGTCAGATACGCAGTATTTT
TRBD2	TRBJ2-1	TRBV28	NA	CASRIYDFMRSGGSSYNEQFF	TGTGCCAGCAGAATTTACGATTTTATGAGGAGCGGGGGTTCCTCCTACAATGAGCAGTTCTTC
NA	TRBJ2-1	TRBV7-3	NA	CAISRETRLTSHNEQFF	TGTGCCATCTCGCGTGAGACTAGGTTAACCTCACACAATGAGCAGTTCTTC
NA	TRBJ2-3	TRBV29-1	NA	CSYRALVGTDTQYF	TGCAGTTACAGGGCGCTGGTGGGCACAGATACGCAGTATTTT
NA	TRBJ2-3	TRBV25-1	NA	CASSEYSAGGESTQYF	TGTGCCAGCAGTGAATACTCGGCAGGGGGGGAAAGTACGCAGTATTTT
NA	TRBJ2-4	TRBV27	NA	CASSLRDPSRGKDIQYF	TGTGCCAGCAGTTTAAGGGACCCTTCAAGGGGGAAAGACATTCAGTACTTC
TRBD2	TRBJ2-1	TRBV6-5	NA	CASSSGLVGQFF	TGTGCCAGCAGTTCCGGACTAGTGGGACAGTTCTTC
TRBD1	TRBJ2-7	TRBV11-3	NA	CASSSGQGESLEQYF	TGTGCCAGCAGCTCCGGACAGGGGGAGAGTCTCGAGCAGTACTTC
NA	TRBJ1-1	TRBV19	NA	CASSILWASDTEAFF	TGTGCCAGTAGTATCCTGTGGGCGAGCGACACTGAAGCTTTCTTT
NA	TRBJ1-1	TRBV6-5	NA	CATLKGEAFF	TGTGCCACTCTAAAGGGAGAAGCTTTCTTT